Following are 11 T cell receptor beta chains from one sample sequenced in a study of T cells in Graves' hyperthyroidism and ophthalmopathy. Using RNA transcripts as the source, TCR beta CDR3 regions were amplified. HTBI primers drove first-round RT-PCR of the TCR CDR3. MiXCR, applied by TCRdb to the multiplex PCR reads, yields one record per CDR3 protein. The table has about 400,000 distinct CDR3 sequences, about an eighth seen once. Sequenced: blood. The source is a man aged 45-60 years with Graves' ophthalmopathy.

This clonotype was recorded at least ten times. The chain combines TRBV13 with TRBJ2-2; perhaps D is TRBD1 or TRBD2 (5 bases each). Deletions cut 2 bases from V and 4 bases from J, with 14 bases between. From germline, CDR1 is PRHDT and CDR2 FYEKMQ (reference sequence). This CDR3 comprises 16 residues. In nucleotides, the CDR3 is TGTGCCAGCAGCTTACGGCAGGGAGATGGCACCGGGGAGCTGTTTTTT. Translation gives CASSLRQGDGTGELFF.

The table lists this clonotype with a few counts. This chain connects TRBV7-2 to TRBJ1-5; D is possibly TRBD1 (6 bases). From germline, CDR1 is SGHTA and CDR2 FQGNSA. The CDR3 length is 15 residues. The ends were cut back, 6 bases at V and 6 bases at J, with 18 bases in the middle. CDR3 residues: CASSIGAGAGQPQHF. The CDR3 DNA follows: TGTGCCAGCAGTATAGGGGCGGGGGCAGGTCAGCCCCAGCATTTT.

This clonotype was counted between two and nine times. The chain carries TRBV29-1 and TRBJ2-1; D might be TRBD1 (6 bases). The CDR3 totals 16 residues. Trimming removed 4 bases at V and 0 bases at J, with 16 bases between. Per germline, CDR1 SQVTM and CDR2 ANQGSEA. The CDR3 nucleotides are TGCAGCGTTGCGGCCGGACAGTCTAGCTCCTACAATGAGCAGTTCTTC. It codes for CSVAAGQSSSYNEQFF.

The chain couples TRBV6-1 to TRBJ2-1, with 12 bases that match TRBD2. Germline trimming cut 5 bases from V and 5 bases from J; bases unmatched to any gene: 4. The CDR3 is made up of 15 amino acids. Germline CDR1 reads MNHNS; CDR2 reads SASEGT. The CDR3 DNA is TGTGCCAGCAGTTATACTAGCGGGAGGAACAATGAGCAGTTCTTC. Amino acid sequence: CASSYTSGRNNEQFF.

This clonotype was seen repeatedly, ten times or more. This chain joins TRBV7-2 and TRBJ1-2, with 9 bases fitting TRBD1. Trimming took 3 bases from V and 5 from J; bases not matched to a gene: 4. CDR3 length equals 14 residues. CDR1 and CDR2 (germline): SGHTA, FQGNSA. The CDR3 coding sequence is TGTGCCAGCAGCTTGGCGACAGGGGGATATGGCTACACCTTC. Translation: CASSLATGGYGYTF.

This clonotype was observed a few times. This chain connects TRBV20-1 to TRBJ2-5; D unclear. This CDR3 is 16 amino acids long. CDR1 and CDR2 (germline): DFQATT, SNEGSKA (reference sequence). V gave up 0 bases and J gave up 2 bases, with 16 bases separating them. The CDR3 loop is CSARDPRQLGQETQYF. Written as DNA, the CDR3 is TGCAGTGCTAGAGATCCACGGCAGTTAGGACAAGAGACCCAGTACTTC.

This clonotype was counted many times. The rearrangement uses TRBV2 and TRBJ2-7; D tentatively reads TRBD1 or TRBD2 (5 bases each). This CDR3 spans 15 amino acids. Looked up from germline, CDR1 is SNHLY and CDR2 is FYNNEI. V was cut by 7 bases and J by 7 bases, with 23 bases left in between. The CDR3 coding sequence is TGTGCCAGCACGACTAACGAAGGACACCGTTTTGAGCAGTACTTC. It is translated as CASTTNEGHRFEQYF.

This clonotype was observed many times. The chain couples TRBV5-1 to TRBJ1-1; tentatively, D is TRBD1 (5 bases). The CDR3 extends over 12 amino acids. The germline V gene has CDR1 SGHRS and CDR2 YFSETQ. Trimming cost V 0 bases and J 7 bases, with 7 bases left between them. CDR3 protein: CASSLGQGEAFF. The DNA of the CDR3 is TGCGCCAGCAGCTTGGGGCAGGGTGAAGCTTTCTTT.

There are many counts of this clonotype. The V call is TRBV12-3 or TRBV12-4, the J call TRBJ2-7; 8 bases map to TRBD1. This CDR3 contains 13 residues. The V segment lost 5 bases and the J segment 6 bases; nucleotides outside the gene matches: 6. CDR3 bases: TGTGCCAGCAGTCGGACAGGGAAGTCCGAGCAGTACTTC. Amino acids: CASSRTGKSEQYF.

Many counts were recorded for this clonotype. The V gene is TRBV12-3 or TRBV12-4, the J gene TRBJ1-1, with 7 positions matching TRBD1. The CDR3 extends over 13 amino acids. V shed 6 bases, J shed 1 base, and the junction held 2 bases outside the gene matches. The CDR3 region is CASRGGGNTEAFF. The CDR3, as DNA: TGTGCCAGCAGAGGGGGCGGGAACACTGAAGCTTTCTTT.

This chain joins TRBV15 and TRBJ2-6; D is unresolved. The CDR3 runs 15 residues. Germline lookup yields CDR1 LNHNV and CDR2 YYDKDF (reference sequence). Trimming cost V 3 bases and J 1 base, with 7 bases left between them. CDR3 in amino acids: CATSSLGSGANVLTF. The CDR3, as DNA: TGTGCCACCAGCAGTTTGGGGTCTGGGGCCAACGTCCTGACTTTC. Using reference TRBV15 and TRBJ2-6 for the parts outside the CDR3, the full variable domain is DAMVIQNPRYQVTQFGKPVTLSCSQTLNHNVMYWYQQKSSQAPKLLFHYYDKDFNNEADTPDNFQSRRPNTSFCFLDIRSPGLGDTAMYLCATSSLGSGANVLTFGAGSRLTVL.